These 11 T cell receptor beta chains were sequenced from one sample in a study of graft-versus-host responses after intestinal transplantation. Clones were sequenced by immunoSEQ multiplex PCR, and TCRdb holds only the in-frame ones, with some missing. Among roughly 4,900 clones listed, about 25% were seen once. Sequencing used alloreactive CD4+ T cells from a mixed lymphocyte reaction culture, obtained before intestinal transplant. Subset given: CFSE-low proliferating T cells sorted from approximately 6-day pre-transplant mixed lymphocyte reaction (GvH or HvG direction). Receptor source: a human patient who received an intestinal transplant.

This clone was counted only a few times. The chain couples TRBV20-1 to TRBJ1-2; tentative D call: TRBD1 (6 bases). CDR1 is DFQATT and CDR2 is SNEGSKA in the germline V gene (reference sequence). This CDR3 comprises 11 residues. Trimming cost V 6 bases and J 8 bases, with 13 bases left between them. CDR3 loop: CSAPAGVGYTF. The CDR3 region has the DNA TGCAGTGCCCCGGCAGGGGTGGGCTACACCTTC.

This clone has a handful of counts. The V and J genes are TRBV6-6 and TRBJ2-7, with 9 bases that match TRBD2. Trimming cost V 2 bases and J 1 base; bases outside gene matches: 6. The length of the CDR3 is 16 residues. The germline CDR1 and CDR2 sequences are MNHNY and SVGAGI (reference sequence). In DNA, the CDR3 is TGTGCCAGCAGTTACCGAGCGGGAGGATCTTCCTACGAGCAGTACTTC. Its protein product is CASSYRAGGSSYEQYF.

By share, this clone counts as large. The V gene is TRBV7-9, the J gene TRBJ1-1; D might be TRBD1 (5 bases). This CDR3 is 13 amino acids long. CDR1 is SEHNR, CDR2 FQNEAQ, per germline (reference sequence). Trimming took off 2 bases at V and 8 bases at J, with 12 bases between the two ends. CDR3 in DNA: TGTGCCAGCAGCTTAACGAACCAGGGAGAAGCTTTCTTT. It is translated as CASSLTNQGEAFF.

The rearrangement links TRBV19 to TRBJ1-2; D not resolved. The CDR3 totals 12 residues. Germline CDR1 LNHDA, CDR2 SQIVND (reference sequence). Trimming left V 5 bases short and J 4 bases short, with 8 bases between. CDR3 bases: TGTGCCAGTAGTTTGCCCCCCTATGGCTACACCTTC. This translates into CASSLPPYGYTF.

On this clone itself: A much larger clone is a single base away; this may be a read error. The same CDR3 is also encoded by other DNA sequences in this sample. The V gene is TRBV30, the J gene TRBJ2-3; D not certain. CDR3 size: 11 residues. Germline CDR1 reads GTSNPN; CDR2 reads SVGIG (reference sequence). For the CDR3, the DNA is TGTGCCTGGAGTCATAGGGATACGCAGTACTTT. It encodes CAWSHRDTQYF. Combining the CDR3 with reference TRBV30 and TRBJ2-3 gives the whole variable domain SQTIHQWPATLVQPVGSPLSLECTVEGTSNPNLYWYRQAAGRGLQLLFYSVGIGQISSEVPQNLSASRPQDRQFILSSKKLLLSDSGFYLCAWSHRDTQYFGPGTRLTVL.

This clone was observed once. The rearrangement joins TRBV4-1 to TRBJ2-6, with D unclear. Deletions cut 7 bases from V and 4 bases from J, with 17 bases between. The length of the CDR3 is 16 residues. Germline CDR1 reads MGHRA; CDR2 reads YSYEKL. In nucleotides, the CDR3 is TGCGCCAGCAACCCTTATACCGGACCAGGGGCCAACGTCCTGACTTTC. It encodes CASNPYTGPGANVLTF.

This clone is large (0.1 to 1%). This chain joins TRBV7-8 and TRBJ2-7, with 12 bases that match TRBD2. Germline V gene lookup returns CDR1 SGHVS and CDR2 FQNEAQ. The CDR3 length is 16 residues. The V gene end was trimmed by 5 bases and the J gene end by 3 bases; junction bases not matched to a gene: 8. DNA of the CDR3: TGTGCCAGCAGCACGGGAGGACTAGCGGGAATCTACGAGCAGTACTTC. The encoded protein is CASSTGGLAGIYEQYF. The full variable domain, in which reference TRBV7-8 and TRBJ2-7 provide the parts outside the CDR3, is GAGVSQSPRYKVAKRGQDVALRCDPISGHVSLFWYQQALGQGPEFLTYFQNEAQLDKSGLPSDRFFAERPEGSVSTLKIQRTQQEDSAVYLCASSTGGLAGIYEQYFGPGTRLTVT.

This chain uses TRBV28 with TRBJ1-5; D gene uncertain. Germline values: CDR1 MDHEN, CDR2 SYDVKM. V lost 3 bases and J 4 bases, leaving 7 bases between the germline ends. This CDR3 is built from 13 residues. This CDR3 reads CASSFGINQPQHF. In DNA form, the CDR3 reads TGTGCCAGCAGTTTTGGCATAAATCAGCCCCAGCATTTT.

This clone is medium-sized (0.01 to 0.1%) by share. V usage is TRBV2 and J usage is TRBJ2-2, with 15 bases identical to TRBD2. The germline CDR1 and CDR2 sequences are SNHLY and FYNNEI. CDR3 length: 16 residues. V lost 5 bases and J lost 6; bases outside the gene matches: 4. Here the CDR3 DNA reads TGTGCCAGCAGTAGGACTAGCGGGAGGGCCGCCGGGGAGCTGTTTTTT. The encoded protein is CASSRTSGRAAGELFF.

Concerning this clone: This could be a read error, since a much larger clone is one nucleotide away. The rearrangement uses TRBV29-1 and TRBJ2-7; no firm D call. The ends were cut back, 7 bases at V and 3 bases at J, with 10 bases in the middle. Germline-derived CDR1 and CDR2 are SQVTM and ANQGSEA. The CDR3 is 11 residues long. CDR3 residues: CSGTHSYEQYF. The CDR3 DNA follows: TGCAGCGGTACTCATAGCTACGAGCAGTACTTC.

This rearrangement joins TRBV7-9 to TRBJ1-5; D call uncertain. The V and J ends lost 2 bases and 2 bases respectively, with 4 bases between them. The germline gives CDR1 SEHNR, CDR2 FQNEAQ (reference sequence). The CDR3 length is 13 residues. The CDR3 region is CASSLQGNQPQHF. CDR3 nucleotide sequence: TGTGCCAGCAGCTTACAGGGCAATCAGCCCCAGCATTTT.